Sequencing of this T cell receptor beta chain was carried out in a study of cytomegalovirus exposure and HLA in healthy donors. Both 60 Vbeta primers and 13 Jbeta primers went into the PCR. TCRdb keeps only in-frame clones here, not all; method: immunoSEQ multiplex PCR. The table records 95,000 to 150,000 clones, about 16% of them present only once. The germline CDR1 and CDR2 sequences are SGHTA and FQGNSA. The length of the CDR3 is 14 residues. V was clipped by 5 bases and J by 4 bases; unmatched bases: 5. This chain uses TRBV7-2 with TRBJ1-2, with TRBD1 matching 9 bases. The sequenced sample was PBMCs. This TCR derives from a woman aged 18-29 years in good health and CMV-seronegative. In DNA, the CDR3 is TGTGCCAGCAGCACGGGGACAGGGACCTATGGCTACACCTTC. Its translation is CASSTGTGTYGYTF. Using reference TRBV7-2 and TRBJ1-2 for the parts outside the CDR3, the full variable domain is GAGVSQSPSNKVTEKGKDVELRCDPISGHTALYWYRQSLGQGLEFLIYFQGNSAPDKSGLPSDRFSAERTGGSVSTLTIQRTQQEDSAVYLCASSTGTGTYGYTFGSGTRLTVV.